This is a list of T cell receptor beta chains from one sample in a study of T cell responses to AZD1222 COVID-19 vaccine. Clones were read by immunoSEQ multiplex PCR, and TCRdb kept only the in-frame ones, dropping some. The sample holds roughly 100,000 clones; 89% are singletons and the top ten take about 19%. The input for sequencing was peripheral blood, taken on day 0 of AZD1222 vaccination. The receptors stem from an adult in good health. Both conserved end residues are part of each CDR3. The D gene is left open where the match is weak. Clone size is shown for a subset of rows, as once, few, many or a class of expanded clone.

clone size: medium-sized
D gene: NA
J gene: TRBJ2-7
CDR3 length: 15
V gene: TRBV3-1/TRBV3-2
CDR3 protein: CASSQEETPTYEQYF
CDR3 DNA: TGTGCCAGCAGCCAAGAGGAGACACCTACCTACGAGCAGTACTTC

clone size: NA
D gene: TRBD1
J gene: TRBJ2-2
CDR3 length: 17
V gene: TRBV5-4
CDR3 protein: CASSLAGGGSRTGELFF
CDR3 DNA: TGTGCCAGCAGCTTGGCAGGGGGCGGTAGTCGCACCGGGGAGCTGTTTTTT

clone size: NA
D gene: NA
J gene: TRBJ2-2
CDR3 length: 17
V gene: TRBV29-1
CDR3 protein: CSVAGQTGGADTGELFF
CDR3 DNA: TGCAGCGTTGCCGGCCAAACTGGGGGGGCCGACACCGGGGAGCTGTTTTTT

clone size: NA
D gene: NA
J gene: TRBJ2-7
CDR3 length: 14
V gene: TRBV7-9
CDR3 protein: CASSQTQGLRGQYF
CDR3 DNA: TGTGCCAGCAGCCAAACGCAGGGTCTACGAGGGCAGTACTTC

clone size: NA
D gene: NA
J gene: TRBJ2-3
CDR3 length: 12
V gene: TRBV11-3
CDR3 protein: CASSKVPDTQYF
CDR3 DNA: TGTGCCAGCAGCAAGGTACCAGATACGCAGTATTTT

clone size: NA
D gene: NA
J gene: TRBJ2-1
CDR3 length: 15
V gene: TRBV13
CDR3 protein: CASSFGQSSYNEQFF
CDR3 DNA: TGTGCCAGCAGCTTTGGACAGAGCTCCTACAATGAGCAGTTCTTC

clone size: NA
D gene: TRBD2
J gene: TRBJ2-3
CDR3 length: 17
V gene: TRBV11-3
CDR3 protein: CASSYRGSGGRSDTQYF
CDR3 DNA: TGTGCCAGCAGCTACCGAGGGTCGGGGGGGCGCTCCGATACGCAGTATTTT

clone size: NA
D gene: NA
J gene: TRBJ2-2
CDR3 length: 16
V gene: TRBV5-1
CDR3 protein: CASIWGPGTGTGELFF
CDR3 DNA: TGCGCCAGCATCTGGGGGCCAGGGACTGGCACCGGGGAGCTGTTTTTT

clone size: NA
D gene: NA
J gene: TRBJ2-5
CDR3 length: 16
V gene: TRBV3-1/TRBV3-2
CDR3 protein: CASSQPRQAHQETQYF
CDR3 DNA: TGTGCCAGCAGCCAACCGAGGCAGGCCCACCAAGAGACCCAGTACTTC

clone size: NA
D gene: NA
J gene: TRBJ1-1
CDR3 length: 14
V gene: TRBV5-1
CDR3 protein: CASSPDGLNTEAFF
CDR3 DNA: TGCGCCAGCAGCCCGGATGGACTGAACACTGAAGCTTTCTTT

clone size: NA
D gene: NA
J gene: TRBJ1-2
CDR3 length: 18
V gene: TRBV30
CDR3 protein: CAWSPFDQSPTFFYGYTF
CDR3 DNA: TGTGCCTGGAGCCCCTTTGACCAAAGTCCCACGTTTTTCTATGGCTACACCTTC

clone size: NA
D gene: NA
J gene: TRBJ2-7
CDR3 length: 16
V gene: TRBV11-2
CDR3 protein: CASSSLERGVIYEQYF
CDR3 DNA: TGTGCCAGCAGCTCCCTAGAAAGGGGCGTCATTTACGAGCAGTACTTC

clone size: once
D gene: TRBD1
J gene: TRBJ1-2
CDR3 length: 15
V gene: TRBV5-1
CDR3 protein: CASSYTGDSFYGYTF
CDR3 DNA: TGCGCCAGCAGCTACACAGGGGATTCTTTCTATGGCTACACCTTC

clone size: NA
D gene: NA
J gene: TRBJ2-1
CDR3 length: 15
V gene: TRBV7-9
CDR3 protein: CASSLSRWGVNEQFF
CDR3 DNA: TGTGCCAGCAGCTTGAGTCGGTGGGGGGTTAATGAGCAGTTCTTC

clone size: NA
D gene: TRBD1
J gene: TRBJ1-2
CDR3 length: 14
V gene: TRBV5-1
CDR3 protein: CASSSGQGVDGYTF
CDR3 DNA: TGCGCCAGCAGCTCCGGACAGGGTGTCGATGGCTACACCTTC